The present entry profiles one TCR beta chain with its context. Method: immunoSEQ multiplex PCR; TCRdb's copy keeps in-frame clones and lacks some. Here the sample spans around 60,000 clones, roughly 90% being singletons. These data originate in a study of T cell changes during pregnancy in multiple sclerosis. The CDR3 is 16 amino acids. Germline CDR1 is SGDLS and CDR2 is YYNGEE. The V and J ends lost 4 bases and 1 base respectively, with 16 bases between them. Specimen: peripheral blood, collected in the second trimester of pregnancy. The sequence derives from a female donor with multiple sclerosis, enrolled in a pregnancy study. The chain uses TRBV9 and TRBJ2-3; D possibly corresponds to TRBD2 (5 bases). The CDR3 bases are TGTGCCAGCAGCCCGAGGGTAATAGCAGGCACAGATACGCAGTATTTT. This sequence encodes CASSPRVIAGTDTQYF.